This TCR beta chain was sequenced during a study of T-cell memory formation after mild COVID-19. The CDR3 runs to 14 residues. Trimming cost V 2 bases and J 3 bases; bases outside gene matches: 4. Germline values: CDR1 WNHNN, CDR2 SYGVQD (reference sequence). TCRdb used MiXCR to reprocess the 5' RACE reads, holding one entry per CDR3 protein. The profile covers roughly 250,000 distinct CDR3 sequences, with about a sixth appearing a single time and 20% to 25% taken by the ten largest. Sequenced sample: PBMCs or a T cell subset sorted from them (not recorded which). The origin of this receptor is a man younger than 30 who had mild COVID-19 (a few samples of this study predate the infection). Cell type and time point are not known. The rearrangement links TRBV10-1 to TRBJ2-7; 7 bases are shared with TRBD1. CDR3 sequence: CASSEGTEGYEQYF. CDR3 nucleotide sequence: TGCGCCAGCAGTGAGGGGACAGAAGGCTACGAGCAGTACTTC.